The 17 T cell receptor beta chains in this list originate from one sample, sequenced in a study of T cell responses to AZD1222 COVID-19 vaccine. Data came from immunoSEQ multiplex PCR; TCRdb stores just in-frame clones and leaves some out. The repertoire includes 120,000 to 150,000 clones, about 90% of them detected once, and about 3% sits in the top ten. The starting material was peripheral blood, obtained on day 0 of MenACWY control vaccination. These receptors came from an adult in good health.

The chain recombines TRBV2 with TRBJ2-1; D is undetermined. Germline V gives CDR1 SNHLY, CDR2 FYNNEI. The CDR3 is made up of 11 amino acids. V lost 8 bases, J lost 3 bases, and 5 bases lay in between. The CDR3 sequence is CASGGYNEQFF. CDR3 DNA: TGTGCCAGCGGTGGCTACAATGAGCAGTTCTTC.

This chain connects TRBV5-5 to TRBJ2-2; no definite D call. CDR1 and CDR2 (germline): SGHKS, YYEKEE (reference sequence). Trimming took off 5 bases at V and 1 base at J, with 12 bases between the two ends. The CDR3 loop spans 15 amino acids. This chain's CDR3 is CASRGDYVNTGELFF. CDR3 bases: TGTGCCAGCAGAGGAGATTACGTGAACACCGGGGAGCTGTTTTTT.

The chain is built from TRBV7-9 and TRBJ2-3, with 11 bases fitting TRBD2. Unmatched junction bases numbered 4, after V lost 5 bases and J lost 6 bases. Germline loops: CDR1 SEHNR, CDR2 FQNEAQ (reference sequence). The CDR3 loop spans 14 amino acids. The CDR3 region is CASSTSGRGDTQYF. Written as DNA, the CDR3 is TGTGCCAGCAGCACTAGCGGGAGAGGGGATACGCAGTATTTT.

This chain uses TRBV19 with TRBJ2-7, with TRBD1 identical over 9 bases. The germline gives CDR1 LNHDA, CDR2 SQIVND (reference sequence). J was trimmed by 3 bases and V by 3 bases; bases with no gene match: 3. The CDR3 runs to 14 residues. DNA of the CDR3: TGTGCCAGTAGTATCCGGACAGGGGTCTACGAGCAGTACTTC. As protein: CASSIRTGVYEQYF.

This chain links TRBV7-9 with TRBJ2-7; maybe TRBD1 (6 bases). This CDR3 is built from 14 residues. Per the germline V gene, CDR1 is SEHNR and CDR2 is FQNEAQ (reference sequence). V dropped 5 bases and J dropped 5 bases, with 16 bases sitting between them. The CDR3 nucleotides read TGTGCCAGCAGCACGAGACAGGTCGAGCACGAGCAGTACTTC. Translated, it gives CASSTRQVEHEQYF.

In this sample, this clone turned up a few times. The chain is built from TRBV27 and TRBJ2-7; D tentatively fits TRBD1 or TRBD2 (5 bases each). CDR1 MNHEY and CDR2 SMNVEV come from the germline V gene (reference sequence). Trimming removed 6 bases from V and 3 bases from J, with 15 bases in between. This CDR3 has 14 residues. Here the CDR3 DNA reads TGTGCCAGCAGCGCCGGGACGGAGTACTACGAGCAGTACTTC. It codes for CASSAGTEYYEQYF.

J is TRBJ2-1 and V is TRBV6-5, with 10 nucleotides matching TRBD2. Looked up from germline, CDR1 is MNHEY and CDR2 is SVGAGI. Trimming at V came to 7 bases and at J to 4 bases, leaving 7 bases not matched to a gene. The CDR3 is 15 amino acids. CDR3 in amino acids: CASTRGAGGYNEQFF. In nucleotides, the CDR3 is TGTGCCAGCACCCGAGGAGCGGGAGGGTACAATGAGCAGTTCTTC.

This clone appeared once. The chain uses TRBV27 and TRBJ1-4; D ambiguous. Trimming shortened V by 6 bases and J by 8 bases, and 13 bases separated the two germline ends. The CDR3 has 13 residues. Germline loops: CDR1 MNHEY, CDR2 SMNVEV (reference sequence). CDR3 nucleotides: TGTGCCAGCAGGCCGGACGGGGTAGAAAAACTGTTTTTT. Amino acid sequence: CASRPDGVEKLFF. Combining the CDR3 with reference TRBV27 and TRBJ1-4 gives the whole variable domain EAQVTQNPRYLITVTGKKLTVTCSQNMNHEYMSWYRQDPGLGLRQIYYSMNVEVTDKGDVPEGYKVSRKEKRNFPLILESPSPNQTSLYFCASRPDGVEKLFFGSGTQLSVL.

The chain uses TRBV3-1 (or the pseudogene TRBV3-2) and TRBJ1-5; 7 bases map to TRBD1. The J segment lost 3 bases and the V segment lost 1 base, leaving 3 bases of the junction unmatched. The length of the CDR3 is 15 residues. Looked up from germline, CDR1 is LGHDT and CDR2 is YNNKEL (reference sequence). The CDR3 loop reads CASSQGQGINQPQHF. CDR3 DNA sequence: TGTGCCAGCAGCCAAGGACAGGGAATCAATCAGCCCCAGCATTTT.

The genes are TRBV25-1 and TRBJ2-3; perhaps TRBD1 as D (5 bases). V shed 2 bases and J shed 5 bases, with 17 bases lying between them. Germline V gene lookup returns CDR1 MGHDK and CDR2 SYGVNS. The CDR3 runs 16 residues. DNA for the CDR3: TGTGCCAGCAGTGAAGGGGCAGGTACCTTCGGAGATACGCAGTATTTT. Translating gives CASSEGAGTFGDTQYF.

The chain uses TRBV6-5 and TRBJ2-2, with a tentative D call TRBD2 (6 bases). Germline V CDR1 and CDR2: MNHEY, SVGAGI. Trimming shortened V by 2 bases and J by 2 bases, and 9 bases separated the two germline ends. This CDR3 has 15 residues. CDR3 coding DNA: TGTGCCAGCAGTTACGGAGGGGTCAACACCGGGGAGCTGTTTTTT. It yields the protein CASSYGGVNTGELFF.

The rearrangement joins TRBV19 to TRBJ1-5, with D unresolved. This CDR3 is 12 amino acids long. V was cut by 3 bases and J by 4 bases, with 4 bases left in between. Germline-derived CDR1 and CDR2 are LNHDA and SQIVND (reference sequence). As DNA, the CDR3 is TGTGCCAGTAGTATGGGGAATCAGCCCCAGCATTTT. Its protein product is CASSMGNQPQHF.

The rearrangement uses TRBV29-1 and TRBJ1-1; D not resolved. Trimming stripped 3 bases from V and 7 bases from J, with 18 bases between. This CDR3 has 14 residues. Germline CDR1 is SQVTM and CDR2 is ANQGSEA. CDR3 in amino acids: CSVELGAVTNEAFF. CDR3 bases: TGCAGCGTTGAGTTGGGCGCCGTTACCAATGAAGCTTTCTTT.

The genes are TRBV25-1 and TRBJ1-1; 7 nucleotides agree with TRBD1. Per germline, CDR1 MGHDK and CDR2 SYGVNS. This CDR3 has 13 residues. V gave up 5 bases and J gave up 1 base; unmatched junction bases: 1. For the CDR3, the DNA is TGTGCCAGCAGTCGGACAGGGAACACTGAAGCTTTCTTT. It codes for CASSRTGNTEAFF.

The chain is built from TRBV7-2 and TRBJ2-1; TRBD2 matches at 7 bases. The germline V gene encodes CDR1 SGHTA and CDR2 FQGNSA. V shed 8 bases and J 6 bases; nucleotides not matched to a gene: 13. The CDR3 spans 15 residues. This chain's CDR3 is CASGNPGGMGNEQFF. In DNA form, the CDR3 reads TGTGCCAGCGGTAATCCGGGAGGTATGGGCAATGAGCAGTTCTTC.

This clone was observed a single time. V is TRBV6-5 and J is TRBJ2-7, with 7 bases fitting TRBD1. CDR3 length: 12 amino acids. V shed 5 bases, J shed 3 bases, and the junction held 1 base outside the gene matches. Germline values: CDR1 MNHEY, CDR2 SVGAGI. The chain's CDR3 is CASSRDSYEQYF. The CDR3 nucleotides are TGTGCCAGCAGTCGGGACAGCTACGAGCAGTACTTC.

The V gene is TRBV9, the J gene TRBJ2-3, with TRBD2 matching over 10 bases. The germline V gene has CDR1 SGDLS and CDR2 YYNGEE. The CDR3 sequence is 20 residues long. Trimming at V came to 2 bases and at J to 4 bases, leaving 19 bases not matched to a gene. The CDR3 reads CASSVSGSGGPLLSADTQYF. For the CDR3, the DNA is TGTGCCAGCAGCGTTTCGGGTAGCGGGGGGCCCCTCCTCAGTGCAGATACGCAGTATTTT.